The rows below give T cell receptor beta chains drawn from one sample of a study of blood T cell repertoires in COVID-19. The method was immunoSEQ multiplex PCR; TCRdb's version includes in-frame clones alone and lacks a portion of them. This sample has tens of thousands of clones, with roughly 85% found just once. The material sequenced was peripheral blood. The receptors originated from a middle-aged man with active or convalescent COVID-19. Each CDR3 is given with its conserved first and last residue. D genes are given only for firm matches. Size values are once, few and many counts, or a class for expanded clones, and some rows have none.

NA,TRBJ2-5,TRBV28,NA,CASSLVSSESQETQYF,TGTGCCAGCAGTTTAGTGAGCAGCGAGAGCCAAGAGACCCAGTACTTC
TRBD2,TRBJ2-5,TRBV9,NA,CPRSVAGAGGETQYF,TGTCCCCGCAGCGTCGCCGGGGCGGGGGGAGAGACCCAGTACTTC
NA,TRBJ2-7,TRBV11-2,NA,CASSLGYVYEQYF,TGTGCCAGCAGCTTAGGTTATGTTTACGAGCAGTACTTC
NA,TRBJ1-2,TRBV29-1,once,CSVENRENSGYTF,TGCAGCGTTGAAAACAGGGAAAATAGTGGCTACACCTTC
NA,TRBJ2-1,TRBV18,NA,CASSPGGISYNEQFF,TGTGCCAGCTCACCTGGGGGGATCTCCTACAATGAGCAGTTCTTC
NA,TRBJ1-6,TRBV5-4,NA,CASSLKQGDNSPLHF,TGTGCCAGCAGCTTGAAACAGGGAGATAATTCACCCCTCCACTTT
NA,TRBJ1-5,TRBV6-4,NA,CASSKELGQPQHF,TGTGCCAGCAGTAAGGAGTTAGGCCAGCCCCAGCATTTT
TRBD1,TRBJ1-6,TRBV19,NA,CASSIPTGDLYNSPLHF,TGTGCCAGTAGTATACCGACAGGGGATCTCTATAATTCACCCCTCCACTTT
NA,TRBJ2-4,TRBV5-6,NA,CASSPQGTKNIQYF,TGTGCCAGCAGCCCCCAGGGGACAAAAAACATTCAGTACTTC
TRBD2,TRBJ2-7,TRBV13,NA,CASIQAHKREHPLYF,TGTGCCAGCATCCAAGCCCATAAGCGGGAGCATCCCTTGTACTTC
NA,TRBJ2-1,TRBV10-2,once,CASSESGGPGYNEQFF,TGCGCCAGCAGTGAGTCGGGGGGGCCTGGATACAATGAGCAGTTCTTC
TRBD1,TRBJ2-5,TRBV19,once,CASSNLLQGGGTQYF,TGTGCCAGTAGTAACCTTCTACAGGGGGGAGGGACCCAGTACTTC
TRBD1,TRBJ2-6,TRBV30,NA,CAWRVTGAVSGANVLTF,TGTGCCTGGAGAGTAACAGGGGCCGTCTCTGGGGCCAACGTCCTGACTTTC
NA,TRBJ2-1,TRBV20-1,NA,CSASFFLGASYNEQFF,TGCAGTGCTAGTTTCTTTCTCGGAGCCTCCTACAATGAGCAGTTCTTC
TRBD1,TRBJ2-3,TRBV19,NA,CASSMDRATDTQYF,TGTGCCAGTAGTATGGACAGGGCCACAGATACGCAGTATTTT
NA,TRBJ2-2,TRBV11-2,NA,CASRPTGQGTGELFF,TGTGCCAGCAGACCTACAGGTCAAGGGACCGGGGAGCTGTTTTTT
NA,TRBJ1-1,TRBV24-1,NA,CATSDWSQGRAFF,TGTGCCACCAGTGATTGGAGTCAGGGGAGAGCTTTCTTT
NA,TRBJ1-1,TRBV5-1,NA,CASSLVRVGTEAFF,TGCGCCAGCAGCTTGGTACGGGTCGGCACTGAAGCTTTCTTT